A selection of T cell receptor beta chains follows, all from one sample in a study of cytomegalovirus exposure and HLA in healthy donors. Data came from immunoSEQ multiplex PCR; TCRdb stores just in-frame clones and leaves some out. The data hold some 110,000 clones, with less than 80% observed a single time. Sequencing was performed on PBMCs. The receptors here all came from a man aged 55 to 70 in good health and CMV-seronegative. CDR3s include the opening cysteine and the closing phenylalanine or tryptophan. D genes are given only for firm matches. The listing skips clone size in some rows; elsewhere it reads once, few, many or a size class.

TRBD2	TRBJ2-2	TRBV7-9	once	CASSPGVSGGFGELFF	TGTGCCAGCAGCCCAGGCGTGAGCGGGGGGTTCGGGGAGCTGTTTTTT
.	TRBJ2-3	TRBV5-4	.	CASSSYSTDTQYF	TGTGCCAGCAGCTCCTATAGCACAGATACGCAGTATTTT
.	TRBJ1-6	TRBV5-1	.	CASSLAEVNSPLHF	TGCGCCAGCAGCTTGGCGGAGGTTAATTCACCCCTCCACTTT
TRBD1	TRBJ1-1	TRBV5-1	.	CASSADSTGGLAEAFF	TGCGCCAGCAGCGCGGATTCGACAGGGGGCTTAGCTGAAGCTTTCTTT
TRBD2	TRBJ2-5	TRBV7-6	.	CASSPSGGSGAQYF	TGTGCCAGCAGCCCAAGCGGGGGGTCCGGTGCCCAGTACTTC
.	TRBJ2-7	TRBV30	.	CAWSGQLYEQYF	TGTGCCTGGAGTGGACAGCTATACGAGCAGTACTTC
.	TRBJ2-7	TRBV18	.	CASSPSLSYEQYF	TGTGCCAGCTCACCGTCCTTATCCTACGAGCAGTACTTC
.	TRBJ1-1	TRBV6-5	.	CASRTPGNTEAFF	TGTGCCAGCAGGACCCCGGGGAACACTGAAGCTTTCTTT
.	TRBJ2-2	TRBV7-6	few	CASSFTRTGELFF	TGTGCCAGCAGCTTTACTAGAACCGGGGAGCTGTTTTTT
.	TRBJ1-2	TRBV19	.	CASSIEQTYTF	TGTGCCAGTAGTATTGAACAGACCTACACCTTC
.	TRBJ2-1	TRBV7-7	.	CASSRAVVGEQFF	TGTGCCAGCAGCCGCGCCGTGGTCGGTGAGCAGTTCTTC
.	TRBJ1-5	TRBV28	.	CASSLFGGSDNQPQHF	TGTGCCAGCAGTTTATTTGGTGGCAGCGACAATCAGCCCCAGCATTTT
TRBD1	TRBJ2-1	TRBV19	few	CASMGVGTGAYNEQFF	TGTGCCAGTATGGGGGTCGGGACAGGTGCTTACAATGAGCAGTTCTTC
TRBD1	TRBJ1-5	TRBV5-4	.	CASSRDRDSNQPQHF	TGTGCCAGCAGCCGGGACAGGGATAGCAATCAGCCCCAGCATTTT
.	TRBJ2-4	TRBV5-4	.	CASSLMEKGGPKNIQYF	TGTGCCAGCAGCTTGATGGAGAAGGGAGGCCCCAAAAACATTCAGTACTTC
.	TRBJ1-4	TRBV29-1	few	CSVDDGATNEKLFF	TGCAGCGTTGACGATGGGGCGACTAATGAAAAACTGTTTTTT
.	TRBJ1-1	TRBV10-3	.	CAISGQALEAFF	TGTGCCATCAGTGGACAGGCTCTTGAAGCTTTCTTT
TRBD2	TRBJ2-3	TRBV27	.	CASSTRLAGDTDTQYF	TGTGCCAGCAGTACCCGACTAGCGGGGGACACAGATACGCAGTATTTT
TRBD1	TRBJ1-5	TRBV28	.	CASSPGQGYQPQHF	TGTGCCAGCAGCCCGGGACAGGGGTATCAGCCCCAGCATTTT
.	TRBJ2-1	TRBV18	.	CASSPGASGSYNEQFF	TGTGCCAGCTCACCCGGAGCGTCGGGCTCCTACAATGAGCAGTTCTTC
.	TRBJ2-3	TRBV6-4	few	CASSEGRGSTDTQYF	TGTGCCAGCAGTGAAGGAAGGGGTAGCACAGATACGCAGTATTTT
.	TRBJ1-4	TRBV7-2	.	CASSLGGLSNEKLFF	TGTGCCAGCAGCTTAGGGGGGCTATCAAATGAAAAACTGTTTTTT
.	TRBJ2-5	TRBV19	.	CASSGWSQETQYF	TGTGCCAGTAGTGGATGGAGCCAAGAGACCCAGTACTTC
.	TRBJ1-5	TRBV5-1	.	CASSDGQSNQPQHF	TGCGCCAGCAGCGACGGACAGTCCAATCAGCCCCAGCATTTT
TRBD1	TRBJ2-5	TRBV2	.	CASSRDSQETQYF	TGTGCCAGCAGTCGGGACAGCCAAGAGACCCAGTACTTC
TRBD1	TRBJ1-2	TRBV5-6	few	CASSPWTGGYGYTF	TGTGCCAGCAGCCCATGGACAGGGGGCTATGGCTACACCTTC
.	TRBJ1-3	TRBV5-1	.	CASSIQGSGNTIYF	TGCGCCAGCAGCATACAGGGCTCTGGAAACACCATATATTTT
TRBD1	TRBJ1-4	TRBV5-4	.	CASSTRTGGVNEKLFF	TGTGCCAGCAGCACCCGGACAGGGGGCGTAAATGAAAAACTGTTTTTT
.	TRBJ1-1	TRBV7-8	.	CASSFPSSRGGAEEEAFF	TGTGCCAGCAGCTTCCCATCCTCTCGGGGGGGCGCCGAGGAAGAAGCTTTCTTT
.	TRBJ1-6	TRBV9	.	CASSQKSFPGGSPLHF	TGTGCCAGCAGCCAGAAGAGTTTTCCGGGGGGGTCACCCCTCCACTTT
TRBD1	TRBJ1-5	TRBV6-6	.	CASSGQGRNQPQHF	TGTGCCAGCAGTGGACAGGGAAGGAACCAGCCCCAGCATTTT
TRBD1	TRBJ1-1	TRBV5-1	.	CASGPDRDTEAFF	TGCGCCAGCGGACCGGACAGGGACACTGAAGCTTTCTTT
TRBD1	TRBJ1-6	TRBV5-4	.	CASSFPMSGGLDSPLHF	TGTGCCAGCAGCTTCCCGATGTCAGGGGGCTTAGATTCACCCCTCCACTTT
.	TRBJ2-5	TRBV7-3	.	CASSLSGRETQYF	TGTGCCAGCAGCTTATCAGGGAGGGAGACCCAGTACTTC
.	TRBJ2-2	TRBV5-8	.	CASSLYSRNTGELFF	TGTGCCAGCAGCTTGTATTCCAGGAACACCGGGGAGCTGTTTTTT
TRBD1	TRBJ1-4	TRBV2	.	CATVGTANEKLFF	TGTGCCACCGTCGGGACAGCTAATGAAAAACTGTTTTTT
.	TRBJ2-6	TRBV4-3	.	CASSQAYSSGANVLTF	TGCGCCAGCAGCCAAGCCTATAGTTCTGGGGCCAACGTCCTGACTTTC
TRBD1	TRBJ2-5	TRBV7-8	.	CASSPRTGRRKTQYF	TGTGCCAGCAGCCCACGGACAGGGAGAAGAAAGACCCAGTACTTC
TRBD1	TRBJ1-2	TRBV2	few	CASRFPTGVVVDTF	TGTGCCAGCAGGTTCCCGACAGGGGTAGTCGTCGACACCTTC
.	TRBJ2-1	TRBV13	.	CASSLVRRSSYNEQFF	TGTGCCAGCAGCTTAGTTCGGCGGTCCTCCTACAATGAGCAGTTCTTC